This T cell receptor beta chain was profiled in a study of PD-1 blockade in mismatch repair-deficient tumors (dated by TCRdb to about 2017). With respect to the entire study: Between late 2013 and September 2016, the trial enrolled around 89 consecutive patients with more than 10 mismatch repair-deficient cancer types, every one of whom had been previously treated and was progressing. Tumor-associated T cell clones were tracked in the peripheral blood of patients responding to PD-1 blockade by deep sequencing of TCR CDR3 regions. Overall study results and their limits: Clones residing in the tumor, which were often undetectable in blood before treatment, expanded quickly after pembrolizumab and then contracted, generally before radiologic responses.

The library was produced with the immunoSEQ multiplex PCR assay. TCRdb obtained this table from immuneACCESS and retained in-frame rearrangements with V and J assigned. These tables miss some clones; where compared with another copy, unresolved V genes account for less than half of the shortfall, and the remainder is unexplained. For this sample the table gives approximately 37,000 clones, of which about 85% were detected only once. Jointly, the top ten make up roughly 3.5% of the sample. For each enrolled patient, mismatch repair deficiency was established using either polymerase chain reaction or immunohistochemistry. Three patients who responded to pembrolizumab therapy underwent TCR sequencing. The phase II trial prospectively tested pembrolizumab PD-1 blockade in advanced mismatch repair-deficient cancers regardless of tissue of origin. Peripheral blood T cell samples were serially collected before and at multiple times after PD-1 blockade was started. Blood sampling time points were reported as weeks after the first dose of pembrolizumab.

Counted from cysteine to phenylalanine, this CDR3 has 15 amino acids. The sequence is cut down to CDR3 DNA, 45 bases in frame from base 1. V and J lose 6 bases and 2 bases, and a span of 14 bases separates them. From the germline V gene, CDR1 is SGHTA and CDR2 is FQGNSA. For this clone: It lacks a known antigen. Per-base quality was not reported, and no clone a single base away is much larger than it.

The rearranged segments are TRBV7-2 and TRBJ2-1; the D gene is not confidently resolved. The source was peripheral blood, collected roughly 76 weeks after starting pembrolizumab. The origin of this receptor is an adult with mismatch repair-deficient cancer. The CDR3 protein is CASRRALEAYNEQFF. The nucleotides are TGTGCCAGCAGAAGGGCACTTGAGGCCTACAATGAGCAGTTCTTC.